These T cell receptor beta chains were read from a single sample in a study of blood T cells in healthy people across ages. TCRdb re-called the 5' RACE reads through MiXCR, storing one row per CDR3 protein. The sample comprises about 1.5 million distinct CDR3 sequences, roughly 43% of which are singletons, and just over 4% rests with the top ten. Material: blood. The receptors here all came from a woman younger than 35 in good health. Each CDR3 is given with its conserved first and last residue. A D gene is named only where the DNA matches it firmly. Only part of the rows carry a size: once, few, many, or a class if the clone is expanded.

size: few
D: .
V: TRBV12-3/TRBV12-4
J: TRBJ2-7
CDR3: CASSPGEWVEQYF
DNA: TGTGCCAGCAGTCCAGGGGAGTGGGTCGAGCAGTACTTC

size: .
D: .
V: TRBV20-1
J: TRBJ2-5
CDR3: CSARDPGRDGETQYF
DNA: TGCAGTGCTAGAGATCCGGGGCGGGACGGAGAGACCCAGTACTTC

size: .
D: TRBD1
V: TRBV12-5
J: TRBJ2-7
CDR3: CASGLRDRGSNEQYF
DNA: TGTGCTAGTGGTCTACGGGACAGGGGGTCCAACGAGCAGTACTTC

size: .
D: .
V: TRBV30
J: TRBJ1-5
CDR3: CAWSRRGGTQPQHF
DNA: TGTGCCTGGAGTAGGAGGGGGGGGACTCAGCCCCAGCATTTT

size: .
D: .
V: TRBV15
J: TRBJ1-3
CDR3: CATSRDRGSGNTIYF
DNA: TGTGCCACCAGCAGAGACAGGGGCTCTGGAAACACCATATATTTT

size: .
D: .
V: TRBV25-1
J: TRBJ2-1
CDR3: CASSESAGTYNEQFF
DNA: TGTGCCAGCAGTGAATCTGCAGGGACCTACAATGAGCAGTTCTTC

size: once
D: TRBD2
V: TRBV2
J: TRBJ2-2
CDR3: CASREGLAGRSGELFF
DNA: TGTGCCAGCAGAGAGGGACTAGCGGGAAGGAGCGGGGAGCTGTTTTTT

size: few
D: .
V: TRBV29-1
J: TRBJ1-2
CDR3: CSVLLVARYTF
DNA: TGCAGCGTTCTATTAGTGGCTCGCTACACCTTC

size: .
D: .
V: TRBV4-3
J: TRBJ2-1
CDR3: CASSPSSPATVQNEQFF
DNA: TGCGCCAGCAGCCCTTCAAGTCCGGCAACAGTTCAAAATGAGCAGTTCTTC

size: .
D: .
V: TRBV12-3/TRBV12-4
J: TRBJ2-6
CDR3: CASSKAGAGANVLTF
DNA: TGTGCCAGCAGCAAAGCCGGGGCTGGGGCCAACGTCCTGACTTTC

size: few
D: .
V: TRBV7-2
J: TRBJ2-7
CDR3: CASSFLPLSYEQYF
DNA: TGTGCCAGCAGCTTTCTTCCACTCTCCTACGAGCAGTACTTC

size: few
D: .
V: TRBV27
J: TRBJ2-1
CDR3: CASRRDRRLEANEQFF
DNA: TGTGCCAGCAGAAGGGACCGACGCCTAGAGGCAAATGAGCAGTTCTTC

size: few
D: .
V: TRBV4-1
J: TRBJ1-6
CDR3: CASSQERAVAPHSPLHF
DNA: TGCGCCAGCAGCCAAGAAAGGGCAGTCGCACCCCATTCACCCCTCCACTTT

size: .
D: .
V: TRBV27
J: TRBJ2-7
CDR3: CASRMTGDYYEQYF
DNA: TGTGCCAGCAGGATGACAGGCGATTACTACGAGCAGTACTTC

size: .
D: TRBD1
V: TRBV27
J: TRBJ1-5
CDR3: CASSFDRGHQPQHF
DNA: TGTGCCAGCAGTTTCGACAGGGGGCATCAGCCCCAGCATTTT

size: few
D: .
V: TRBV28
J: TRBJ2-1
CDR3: CASSFHRAGYEQFF
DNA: TGTGCCAGCAGTTTCCACAGGGCTGGCTATGAGCAGTTCTTC

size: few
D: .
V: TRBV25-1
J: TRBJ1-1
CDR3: CASSEIGLRMNTEAFF
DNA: TGTGCCAGCAGTGAGATTGGACTCCGGATGAACACTGAAGCTTTCTTT

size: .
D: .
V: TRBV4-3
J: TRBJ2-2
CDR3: CASSQVSGAARIYGELFF
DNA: TGCGCCAGCAGCCAAGTTTCAGGGGCGGCTCGGATATACGGGGAGCTGTTTTTT

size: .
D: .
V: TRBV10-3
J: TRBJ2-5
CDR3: CAISESWSQETQYF
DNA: TGTGCCATCAGTGAGTCGTGGTCCCAAGAGACCCAGTACTTC

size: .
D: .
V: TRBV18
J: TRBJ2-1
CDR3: CASSPGKASYNEQFF
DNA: TGTGCCAGCTCACCCGGTAAAGCTTCCTACAATGAGCAGTTCTTC

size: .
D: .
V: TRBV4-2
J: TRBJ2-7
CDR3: CASSQDREGGYEQYF
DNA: TGTGCCAGCAGCCAAGATAGGGAAGGGGGCTACGAGCAGTACTTC

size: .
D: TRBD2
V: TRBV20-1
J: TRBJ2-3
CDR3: CSANGVRTSRGTQYF
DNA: TGCAGTGCCAATGGCGTCAGGACTAGCCGTGGTACGCAGTATTTT

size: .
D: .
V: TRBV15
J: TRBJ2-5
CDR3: CATSRAPQETQYF
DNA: TGTGCCACCAGCAGAGCCCCTCAAGAGACCCAGTACTTC

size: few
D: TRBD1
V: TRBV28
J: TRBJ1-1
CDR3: CASRWGQGWTEAFF
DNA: TGTGCCAGCAGATGGGGACAGGGGTGGACTGAAGCTTTCTTT

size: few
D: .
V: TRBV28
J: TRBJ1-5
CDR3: CASSIIDRRDQPQHF
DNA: TGTGCCAGCAGTATCATCGACAGGCGCGATCAGCCCCAGCATTTT

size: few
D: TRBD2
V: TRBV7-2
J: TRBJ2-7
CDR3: CASSLLAGGPNEQYF
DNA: TGTGCCAGCAGCTTACTAGCGGGGGGGCCCAATGAGCAGTACTTC

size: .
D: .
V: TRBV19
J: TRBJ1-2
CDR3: CASRKANYGYTF
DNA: TGTGCCAGTCGGAAAGCTAACTATGGCTACACCTTC

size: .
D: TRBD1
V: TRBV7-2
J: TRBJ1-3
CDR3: CASSGRQGRNTIYF
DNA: TGTGCCAGCAGCGGGAGACAGGGGAGGAACACCATATATTTT

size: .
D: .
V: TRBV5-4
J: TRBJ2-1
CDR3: CASTDLGSYNEQFF
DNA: TGTGCCAGCACAGATTTAGGCTCCTACAATGAGCAGTTCTTC

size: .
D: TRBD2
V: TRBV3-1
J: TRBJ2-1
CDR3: CASSPQGTSGGGDNEQFF
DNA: TGTGCCAGCAGCCCCCAGGGGACTAGCGGGGGGGGTGACAATGAGCAGTTCTTC

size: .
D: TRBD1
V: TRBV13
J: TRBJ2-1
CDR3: CASSLGPDRGNHNEQFF
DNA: TGTGCCAGCAGCTTAGGCCCGGACAGGGGGAACCACAATGAGCAGTTCTTC

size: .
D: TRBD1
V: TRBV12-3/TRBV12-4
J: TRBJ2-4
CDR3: CASTPGVGQGNIQYF
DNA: TGTGCCAGCACCCCAGGAGTGGGACAGGGAAACATTCAGTACTTC

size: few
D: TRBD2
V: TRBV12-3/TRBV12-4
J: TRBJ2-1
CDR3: CASRKAGGHNEQFF
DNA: TGTGCCAGCAGGAAAGCGGGAGGCCACAATGAGCAGTTCTTC

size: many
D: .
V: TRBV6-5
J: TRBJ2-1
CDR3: CASSHRPVSYNEQFF
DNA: TGTGCCAGCAGCCACAGACCAGTTTCCTACAATGAGCAGTTCTTC

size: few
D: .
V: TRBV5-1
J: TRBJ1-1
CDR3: CASSGSVNTEAFF
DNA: TGCGCCAGCAGCGGGTCAGTGAACACTGAAGCTTTCTTT

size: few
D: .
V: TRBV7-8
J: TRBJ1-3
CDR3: CASSPTWGGGNTIYF
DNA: TGTGCCAGCAGTCCAACGTGGGGTGGTGGAAACACCATATATTTT

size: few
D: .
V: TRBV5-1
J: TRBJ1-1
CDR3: CASSFGHSNTEAFF
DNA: TGCGCCAGCAGCTTTGGGCATTCGAACACTGAAGCTTTCTTT

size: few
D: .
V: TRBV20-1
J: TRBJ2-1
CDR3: CSARVPRAEGYNEQFF
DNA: TGCAGTGCTAGAGTGCCTAGAGCTGAGGGTTACAATGAGCAGTTCTTC

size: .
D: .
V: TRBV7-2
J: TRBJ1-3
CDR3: CASTLRGSGNTIYF
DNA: TGTGCCAGCACCCTCAGGGGCTCTGGAAACACCATATATTTT

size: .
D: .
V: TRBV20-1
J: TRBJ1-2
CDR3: CSARAPYGYTF
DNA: TGCAGTGCTAGAGCTCCATATGGCTACACCTTC

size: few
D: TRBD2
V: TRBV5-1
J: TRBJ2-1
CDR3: CASALGLAGVNEQFF
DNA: TGCGCCAGCGCCCTTGGACTAGCGGGAGTCAATGAGCAGTTCTTC

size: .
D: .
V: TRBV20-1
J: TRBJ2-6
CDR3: CSASAGVAGANVLTF
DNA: TGCAGTGCTAGCGCCGGTGTAGCTGGGGCCAACGTCCTGACTTTC

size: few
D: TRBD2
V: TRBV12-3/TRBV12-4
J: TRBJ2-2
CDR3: CASSRGSGGVVGELFF
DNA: TGTGCCAGCAGTAGAGGGTCTGGGGGGGTTGTCGGGGAGCTGTTTTTT

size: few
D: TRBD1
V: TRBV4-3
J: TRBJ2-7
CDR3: CASSQDGQGYEQYF
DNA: TGCGCCAGCAGCCAAGATGGACAGGGCTACGAGCAGTACTTC

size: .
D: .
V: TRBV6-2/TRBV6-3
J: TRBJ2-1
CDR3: CASNAMDEQFF
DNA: TGTGCCAGCAACGCAATGGATGAGCAGTTCTTC